The present T cell receptor beta chain was sequenced within a study of glioma-infiltrating T cells after dendritic cell vaccination. CDR1 is MNHNS, CDR2 SASEGT, per germline. The CDR3 covers 13 residues. V was pared by 1 base and J by 3 bases, with 6 bases between. TCRB CDR3 was amplified from 2 ug genomic DNA or less. The PCR used 60 V beta and 13 J beta primers. Profiling relied on immunoSEQ multiplex PCR, and the TCRdb table lists in-frame clones only, not all of them. The sample records about 100,000 clones, about 85% being singletons. Time point specified: after dendritic cell vaccination, including at tumor progression/relapse. Fresh-frozen tumor tissue and more than two years of survival data were available for all. PBMC were collected before vaccination, two weeks after the third vaccination, and at progression.

The genes are TRBV6-1 and TRBJ1-2; D is unclear. The TCR was taken from a human donor with glioblastoma. The source material was blood, sampled after dendritic cell vaccination. DNA of the CDR3: TGTGCCAGCAGTGAAGAACAGCACTATGGCTACACCTTC. Translated: CASSEEQHYGYTF.